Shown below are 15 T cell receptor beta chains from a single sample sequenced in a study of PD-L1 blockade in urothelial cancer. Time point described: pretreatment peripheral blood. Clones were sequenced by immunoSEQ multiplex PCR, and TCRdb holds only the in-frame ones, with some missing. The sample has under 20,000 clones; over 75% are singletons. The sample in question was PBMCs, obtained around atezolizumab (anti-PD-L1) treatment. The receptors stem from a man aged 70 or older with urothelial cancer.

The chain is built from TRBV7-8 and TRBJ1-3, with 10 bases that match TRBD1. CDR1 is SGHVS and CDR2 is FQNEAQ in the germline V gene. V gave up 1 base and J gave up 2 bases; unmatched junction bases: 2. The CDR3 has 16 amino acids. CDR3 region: CASSLVGTGAGNTIYF. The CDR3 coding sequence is TGTGCCAGCAGCTTAGTGGGGACAGGGGCTGGAAACACCATATATTTT.

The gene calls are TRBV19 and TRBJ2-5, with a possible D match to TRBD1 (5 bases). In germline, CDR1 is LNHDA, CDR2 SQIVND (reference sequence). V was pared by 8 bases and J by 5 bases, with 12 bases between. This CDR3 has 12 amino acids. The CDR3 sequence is CASSGLGETQYF. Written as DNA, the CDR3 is TGTGCCAGTTCAGGGTTAGGGGAGACCCAGTACTTC.

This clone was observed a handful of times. CDR3 sequence reads: CASRQGTLNTEAFF. CDR3 in DNA: TGTGCCAGCAGACAAGGGACTTTGAACACTGAAGCTTTCTTT. The chain carries TRBV6-5 and TRBJ1-1; D is perhaps TRBD1 (5 bases). Germline V CDR1 and CDR2: MNHEY, SVGAGI. This CDR3 spans 14 amino acids. Trimming cost V 6 bases and J 0 bases, with 11 bases left between them.

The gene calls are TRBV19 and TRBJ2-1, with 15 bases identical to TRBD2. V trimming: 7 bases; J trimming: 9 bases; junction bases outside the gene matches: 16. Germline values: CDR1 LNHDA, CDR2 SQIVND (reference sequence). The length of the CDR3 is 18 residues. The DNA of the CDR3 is TGTGCCAGTACTCCGGGACTAGCGGGGGGACTCCCCTCCGGTGAGCAGTTCTTC. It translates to CASTPGLAGGLPSGEQFF.

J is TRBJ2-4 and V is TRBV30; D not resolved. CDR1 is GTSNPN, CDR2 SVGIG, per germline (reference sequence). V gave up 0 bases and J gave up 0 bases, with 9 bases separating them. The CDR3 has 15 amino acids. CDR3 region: CAWSVPSLAKNIQYF. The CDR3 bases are TGTGCCTGGAGTGTACCCAGTCTAGCCAAAAACATTCAGTACTTC.

CDR3 region: CAWSVSSYEQYF. CDR3 DNA sequence: TGTGCCTGGAGTGTTTCTTCCTACGAGCAGTACTTC. This chain links TRBV30 with TRBJ2-7, with unresolved D. With 0 bases removed from V and 1 base from J, the gap between germline ends came to 4 bases. The CDR3 extends over 12 amino acids. Germline CDR1 and CDR2: GTSNPN and SVGIG (reference sequence).

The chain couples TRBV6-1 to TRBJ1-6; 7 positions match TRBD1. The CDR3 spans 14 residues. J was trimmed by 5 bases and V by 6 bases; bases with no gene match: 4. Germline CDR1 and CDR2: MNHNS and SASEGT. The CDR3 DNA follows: TGTGCCAGCAGCACAGGGGTCCATAATTCACCCCTCCACTTT. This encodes CASSTGVHNSPLHF.

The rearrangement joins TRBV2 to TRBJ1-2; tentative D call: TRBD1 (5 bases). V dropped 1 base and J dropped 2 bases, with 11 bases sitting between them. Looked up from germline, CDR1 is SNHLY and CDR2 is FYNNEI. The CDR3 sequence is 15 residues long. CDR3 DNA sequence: TGTGCCAGCAGTGAAGGTCTGGCAGGGAACTATGGCTACACCTTC. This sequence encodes CASSEGLAGNYGYTF.

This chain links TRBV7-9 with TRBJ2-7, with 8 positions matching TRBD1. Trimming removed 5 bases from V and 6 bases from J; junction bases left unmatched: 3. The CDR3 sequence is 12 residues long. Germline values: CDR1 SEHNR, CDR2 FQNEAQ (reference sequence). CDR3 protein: CASSPDRGEQYF. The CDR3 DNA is TGTGCCAGCAGCCCCGACAGGGGCGAGCAGTACTTC.

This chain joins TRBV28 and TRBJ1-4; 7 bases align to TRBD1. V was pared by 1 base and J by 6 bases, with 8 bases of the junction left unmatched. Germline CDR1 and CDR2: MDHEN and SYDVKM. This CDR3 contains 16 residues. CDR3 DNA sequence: TGTGCCAGCAGTTTATTGGGGACAGCAGTAGATGAAAAACTGTTTTTT. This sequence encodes CASSLLGTAVDEKLFF.

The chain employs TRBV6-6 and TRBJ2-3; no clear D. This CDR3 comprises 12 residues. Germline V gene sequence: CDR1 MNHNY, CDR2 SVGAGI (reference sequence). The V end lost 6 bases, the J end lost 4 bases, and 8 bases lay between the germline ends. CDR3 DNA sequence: TGTGCCAGCAGCCCCCAGGCAGATACGCAGTATTTT. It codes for CASSPQADTQYF.

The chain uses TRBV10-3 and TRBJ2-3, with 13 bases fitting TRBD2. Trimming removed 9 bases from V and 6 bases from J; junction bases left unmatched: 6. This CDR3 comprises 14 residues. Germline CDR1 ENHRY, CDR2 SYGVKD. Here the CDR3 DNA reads TGTGCCATAACTAGCGGGGGGGCAGCGGATACGCAGTATTTT. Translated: CAITSGGAADTQYF.

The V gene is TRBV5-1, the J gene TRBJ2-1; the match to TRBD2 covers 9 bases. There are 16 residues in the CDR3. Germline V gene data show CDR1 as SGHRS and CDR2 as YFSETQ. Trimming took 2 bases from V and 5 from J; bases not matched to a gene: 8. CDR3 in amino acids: CASSFSGGGAHNEQFF. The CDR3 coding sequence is TGCGCCAGCAGCTTTTCTGGCGGGGGGGCCCACAATGAGCAGTTCTTC.

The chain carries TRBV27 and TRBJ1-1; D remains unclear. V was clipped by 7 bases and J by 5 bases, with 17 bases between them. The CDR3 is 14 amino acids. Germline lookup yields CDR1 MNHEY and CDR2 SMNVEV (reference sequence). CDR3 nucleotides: TGTGCCAGCAAACGATCAGGTGGAGGGACTGAAGCTTTCTTT. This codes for CASKRSGGGTEAFF.

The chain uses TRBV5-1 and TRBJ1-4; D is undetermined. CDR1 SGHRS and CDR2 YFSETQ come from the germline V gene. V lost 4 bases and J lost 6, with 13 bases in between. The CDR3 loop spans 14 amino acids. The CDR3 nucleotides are TGCGCCAGCAGCGGAGGACGGTACGATGAAAAACTGTTTTTT. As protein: CASSGGRYDEKLFF.